A single sample gave rise to the 10 T cell receptor beta chains below, sequenced in a study of metastatic and nonmetastatic thyroid tumors. No treatment of any kind had been given to any patient before thyroid surgery. With MiXCR, TCRdb called clones anew from the PCR reads. The repertoire holds about 28,000 clones, with 20% as singletons. What was sequenced was blood. Receptors were obtained from a female donor with papillary thyroid cancer or a benign thyroid nodule (not recorded which). Some clones in this sample may be carry-over from other donors' samples.

This clone was seen ten or more times. V gene TRBV9 combines with J gene TRBJ2-3; 7 nucleotides agree with TRBD2. V lost 0 bases, J lost 5 bases, and 6 bases stayed unmatched. The CDR3 runs to 15 residues. CDR1 and CDR2 from the germline V gene are SGDLS and YYNGEE. The CDR3 DNA reads TGTGCCAGCAGCGTAGTAAGCGGGACCGTAGATACGCAGTATTTT. Translating it yields CASSVVSGTVDTQYF.

Relative to its sample, this clone is medium-sized. This chain joins TRBV20-1 and TRBJ1-2; weak D call: TRBD1 (5 bases). This CDR3 spans 10 amino acids. Germline V gene sequence: CDR1 DFQATT, CDR2 SNEGSKA (reference sequence). Trimming took off 7 bases at V and 4 bases at J, with 7 bases between the two ends. CDR3 bases: TGCAGTGTTGACAGCTATGGCTACACCTTC. Protein sequence: CSVDSYGYTF.

This clone was detected a few times. Other DNA sequences of this sample code for an identical CDR3. The chain links TRBV19 to TRBJ2-1; perhaps D is TRBD1 or TRBD2 (5 bases each). The CDR3 extends over 15 amino acids. Trimming took off 7 bases at V and 3 bases at J, with 16 bases between the two ends. Germline values: CDR1 LNHDA, CDR2 SQIVND (reference sequence). CDR3 residues: CASKPRDADYNEQFF. CDR3 nucleotide sequence: TGTGCCAGTAAACCTCGGGACGCGGACTACAATGAGCAGTTCTTC.

This clone was detected many times. V usage is TRBV12-3 or TRBV12-4 and J usage is TRBJ2-7; weak D call: TRBD1 (6 bases). The CDR3 length is 14 residues. The V and J ends lost 0 bases and 6 bases respectively, with 12 bases between them. The CDR3 sequence: CASSLAGGGREQYF. The CDR3 bases are TGTGCCAGCAGTTTAGCTGGTGGGGGCCGCGAGCAGTACTTC.

This clone has ten or more counts. The chain is built from TRBV6-1 and TRBJ1-4; a possible D gene is TRBD1 (6 bases). The germline V gene has CDR1 MNHNS and CDR2 SASEGT. The germline V and J ends were trimmed by 6 bases and 3 bases, with 11 bases remaining between them. The CDR3 loop spans 14 amino acids. This CDR3 reads CASRGAAANEKLFF. CDR3 sequence (DNA): TGTGCCAGCAGGGGGGCCGCGGCTAATGAAAAACTGTTTTTT.

This clone was seen many times. This chain uses TRBV28 with TRBJ1-1; D is perhaps TRBD1 (6 bases). Germline V gives CDR1 MDHEN, CDR2 SYDVKM. The V end lost 3 bases, the J end lost 1 base, and 9 bases lay between the germline ends. The CDR3 contains 14 residues. The CDR3 DNA reads TGTGCCAGCAGTTTGGTCAGGGGGAACACTGAAGCTTTCTTT. Translating it yields CASSLVRGNTEAFF.

CDR3 protein: CASISANTEAFF. CDR3 sequence (DNA): TGTGCCAGCATTAGTGCAAACACTGAAGCTTTCTTT. The chain couples TRBV6-2 or TRBV6-3 to TRBJ1-1, with D hard to call. CDR1 MNHEY and CDR2 SVGEGT come from the germline V gene. V was trimmed by 7 bases and J by 2 bases, leaving 8 bases between them. The CDR3 contains 12 residues.

This clone was observed a few times. The chain combines TRBV19 with TRBJ1-2, with no clear D. V was shortened by 8 bases and J by 8 bases, with 15 bases between the two germline ends. Germline-derived CDR1 and CDR2 are LNHDA and SQIVND (reference sequence). The CDR3 has 12 amino acids. CDR3 sequence (DNA): TGTGCCAGTCAGGCAGATACCCGGGGCTACACCTTC. It codes for CASQADTRGYTF. Filled out from reference TRBV19 and TRBJ1-2, the complete variable domain reads DGGITQSPKYLFRKEGQNVTLSCEQNLNHDAMYWYRQDPGQGLRLIYYSQIVNDFQKGDIAEGYSVSREKKESFPLTVTSAQKNPTAFYLCASQADTRGYTFGSGTRLTVV.

The V call is TRBV7-6, the J call TRBJ1-6, with D possibly being TRBD1 (6 bases). This CDR3 region has 15 residues. With 5 bases removed from V and 6 bases from J, the gap between germline ends came to 14 bases. Per germline, CDR1 SGHVS and CDR2 FNYEAQ. In DNA form, the CDR3 reads TGTGCCAGCAGCAGCAGGGGATCCGGTAATTCACCCCTCCACTTT. This encodes CASSSRGSGNSPLHF.

The table lists this clone with many counts. V and J are TRBV20-1 and TRBJ1-2; possibly TRBD1 for D (5 bases). The CDR3 sequence is 12 residues long. Germline assignment: CDR1 DFQATT and CDR2 SNEGSKA (reference sequence). Trimming shortened V by 3 bases and J by 9 bases, and 14 bases separated the two germline ends. The CDR3 nucleotides read TGCAGTGCTAGTCCAGGGTATGACAGCTACACCTTC. This encodes CSASPGYDSYTF.